The 32 T cell receptor beta chains listed next were all sequenced from one sample in a study of blood T cell repertoires in COVID-19. Clones were sequenced by immunoSEQ multiplex PCR, and TCRdb holds only the in-frame ones, with some missing. Of hundreds of thousands of clones listed, about 87% are singletons. Sample: PBMCs or T cells enriched from blood (not recorded which). These receptors came from a woman between 40 and 50 years old with acute COVID-19.

This clone showed up just once. The chain links TRBV5-1 to TRBJ2-1; possibly TRBD1 for D (6 bases). The CDR3 totals 14 residues. CDR1 SGHRS and CDR2 YFSETQ come from the germline V gene. The ends were cut back, 5 bases at V and 4 bases at J, with 13 bases in the middle. The CDR3 spells CASSRGSSYNEQFF. DNA of the CDR3: TGCGCCAGCAGTAGGGGGTCTTCATACAATGAGCAGTTCTTC.

The V call is TRBV7-8, the J call TRBJ2-4, with D possibly being TRBD1 (6 bases). This CDR3 has 16 amino acids. Trimming pared 5 bases from V and 0 bases from J, leaving 14 bases between. The V gene's germline CDR1 is SGHVS and CDR2 FQNEAQ. The CDR3 DNA reads TGTGCCAGCAGCCTAGAGAGACAGGAAGCCAAAAACATTCAGTACTTC. It codes for CASSLERQEAKNIQYF.

Concerning this clone: Other DNA sequences in this specimen translate into the identical CDR3. The chain recombines TRBV7-9 with TRBJ1-1; no clear D. From germline, CDR1 is SEHNR and CDR2 FQNEAQ (reference sequence). The CDR3 loop spans 11 amino acids. With 5 bases removed from V and 3 bases from J, the gap between germline ends came to 4 bases. CDR3 DNA: TGTGCCAGCAGCCCCTACACTGAAGCTTTCTTT. Amino acids: CASSPYTEAFF.

The V call is TRBV7-8, the J call TRBJ2-1, with D uncertain. The CDR3 runs 14 residues. The germline V gene encodes CDR1 SGHVS and CDR2 FQNEAQ. V was clipped by 7 bases and J by 10 bases, with 20 bases between them. CDR3 coding DNA: TGTGCCAGCATCAGCCATGACTCCCTGATCGAGCAGTTCTTC. It yields the protein CASISHDSLIEQFF.

CDR3 residues: CASSVLLQGSEAFF. The CDR3 region has the DNA TGTGCCAGCAGCGTCCTTTTACAGGGTTCTGAAGCTTTCTTT. The V call is TRBV9, the J call TRBJ1-1; D is perhaps TRBD1 (6 bases). Between the trimmed V and J ends, which lost 2 bases and 6 bases, there was a span of 14 bases. The CDR3 runs 14 residues. Per germline, CDR1 SGDLS and CDR2 YYNGEE.

The gene calls are TRBV19 and TRBJ2-7; D is perhaps TRBD2 (6 bases). The CDR3 runs to 14 residues. Per the germline V gene, CDR1 is LNHDA and CDR2 is SQIVND (reference sequence). Trimming left V 3 bases short and J 3 bases short, with 12 bases between. The CDR3 reads CASSMRLAIYEQYF. For the CDR3, the DNA is TGTGCCAGTAGTATGCGGCTAGCGATCTACGAGCAGTACTTC.

J is TRBJ2-1 and V is TRBV18; 8 positions agree with TRBD1. The CDR3 has 15 residues. After removal of 3 bases from V and 10 bases from J, the junction contained 11 bases not matched to a gene. Looked up from germline, CDR1 is KGHSH and CDR2 is LQKENI. CDR3 in amino acids: CASSPPGGGAWEQFF. The CDR3 nucleotides read TGTGCCAGCTCACCGCCAGGGGGCGGGGCGTGGGAGCAGTTCTTC.

This chain joins TRBV10-1 and TRBJ2-4; the D gene is possibly TRBD2 (5 bases). Trimming left V 6 bases short and J 8 bases short, with 20 bases between. Germline CDR1 and CDR2: WNHNN and SYGVQD (reference sequence). This CDR3 is built from 15 residues. CDR3: CASSATPGRKHIQYF. In nucleotides, the CDR3 is TGCGCCAGCAGCGCGACCCCGGGAAGGAAACACATTCAGTACTTC.

This chain uses TRBV13 with TRBJ1-2, with D perhaps matching TRBD1 (6 bases). The CDR3 covers 15 residues. The germline V gene encodes CDR1 PRHDT and CDR2 FYEKMQ (reference sequence). V lost 2 bases, J lost 6 bases, and 16 bases lay in between. CDR3: CASSLMADSVNGYTF. CDR3 nucleotides: TGTGCCAGCAGCTTAATGGCGGACAGTGTTAATGGCTACACCTTC.

The V and J genes are TRBV28 and TRBJ1-3, with D hard to call. CDR3 length equals 15 residues. Trimming took off 5 bases at V and 0 bases at J, with 11 bases between the two ends. CDR1 MDHEN and CDR2 SYDVKM come from the germline V gene. CDR3 region: CASSPPEFSGNTIYF. The CDR3 bases are TGTGCCAGCAGTCCTCCCGAGTTCTCTGGAAACACCATATATTTT. Supplemented by reference TRBV28 and TRBJ1-3, the full variable domain reads DVKVTQSSRYLVKRTGEKVFLECVQDMDHENMFWYRQDPGLGLRLIYFSYDVKMKEKGDIPEGYSVSREKKERFSLILESASTNQTSMYLCASSPPEFSGNTIYFGEGSWLTVV.

This sequence joins TRBV7-2 and TRBJ2-1; 11 bases agree with TRBD2. J gave up 11 bases and V 1 base, and 4 bases lay outside the gene matches. The CDR3 consists of 14 residues. Germline CDR1 and CDR2: SGHTA and FQGNSA. The CDR3 DNA reads TGTGCCAGCAGCTTAGATACTAGCGGGAGTAAGCAGTTCTTC. Its translation: CASSLDTSGSKQFF.

The chain links TRBV3-1 (or the pseudogene TRBV3-2) to TRBJ1-3; a possible D gene is TRBD1 (5 bases). The germline gives CDR1 LGHDT, CDR2 YNNKEL (reference sequence). This CDR3 has 14 amino acids. V shed 1 base and J shed 4 bases, with 8 bases lying between them. CDR3 DNA: TGTGCCAGCAGCCAAGGACAGCTCGGAAACACCATATATTTT. Translating it yields CASSQGQLGNTIYF.

The V gene is TRBV4-3, the J gene TRBJ1-2; D ambiguous. The V end was cut by 1 base, the J end by 4 bases, with 7 bases between. Germline V gene lookup returns CDR1 LGHNA and CDR2 YSLEER. This CDR3 comprises 13 residues. CDR3 amino acids: CASSQVTGYGYTF. The CDR3 DNA reads TGCGCCAGCAGCCAAGTCACCGGCTATGGCTACACCTTC.

The chain is built from TRBV30 and TRBJ1-2; a weak D match, TRBD1 (6 bases). CDR1 GTSNPN and CDR2 SVGIG come from the germline V gene (reference sequence). The CDR3 totals 13 residues. The germline V and J ends were trimmed by 5 bases and 8 bases, with 18 bases remaining between them. DNA of the CDR3: TGTGCCTGGGAGGCTTCGGGGGGCATCGGCTACACCTTC. Its translation is CAWEASGGIGYTF. Filled out from reference TRBV30 and TRBJ1-2, the complete variable domain reads SQTIHQWPATLVQPVGSPLSLECTVEGTSNPNLYWYRQAAGRGLQLLFYSVGIGQISSEVPQNLSASRPQDRQFILSSKKLLLSDSGFYLCAWEASGGIGYTFGSGTRLTVV.

The chain is built from TRBV18 and TRBJ2-7; 14 bases are a match to TRBD2. V gave up 0 bases and J gave up 5 bases; unmatched junction bases: 3. The CDR3 sequence is 16 residues long. CDR1 KGHSH and CDR2 LQKENI come from the germline V gene. The CDR3 protein is CASSPPGTSGSHEQYV. CDR3 DNA: TGTGCCAGCTCACCACCCGGGACTAGCGGGAGTCACGAGCAGTACGTC.

The chain has TRBV2 and TRBJ2-5; D possibly corresponds to TRBD2 (5 bases). Germline V gene data show CDR1 as SNHLY and CDR2 as FYNNEI. V lost 6 bases, J lost 5 bases, and 13 bases lay in between. CDR3 length: 13 amino acids. The CDR3 region has the DNA TGTGCCAGCAGATTTGGGAGTCGGGAGACCCAGTACTTC. Protein sequence: CASRFGSRETQYF.

The CDR3 nucleotides read TGCAGCGTTGAAGATCATCCTGGGGCCAACGTCCTGACTTTC. Amino acids: CSVEDHPGANVLTF. This rearrangement joins TRBV29-1 to TRBJ2-6; no definite D call. Between the trimmed V and J ends, which lost 0 bases and 2 bases, there was a span of 5 bases. Germline assignment: CDR1 SQVTM and CDR2 ANQGSEA. CDR3 length equals 14 residues.

The V call is TRBV7-2, the J call TRBJ2-5; 13 nucleotides match TRBD2. There are 15 residues in the CDR3. The V and J ends lost 3 bases and 2 bases, in that order; junction bases with no gene match: 0. From germline, CDR1 is SGHTA and CDR2 FQGNSA. The CDR3 DNA sequence: TGTGCCAGCAGCTTGGGACTAGCGGGACAAGAGACCCAGTACTTC. The encoded protein is CASSLGLAGQETQYF.

The rearrangement links TRBV3-1 (or the pseudogene TRBV3-2) to TRBJ1-3; D not certain. V was clipped by 6 bases and J by 4 bases, with 7 bases between them. The germline V gene encodes CDR1 LGHDT and CDR2 YNNKEL (reference sequence). This CDR3 region has 12 residues. CDR3 amino acids: CASRTNGNTIYF. The DNA for the CDR3 is TGTGCCAGCAGGACAAACGGAAACACCATATATTTT.

The V call is TRBV5-1, the J call TRBJ1-5; D possibly corresponds to TRBD1 (5 bases). Trimming stripped 4 bases from V and 4 bases from J, with 12 bases between. Germline CDR1 SGHRS, CDR2 YFSETQ. This CDR3 is 14 amino acids long. The CDR3 coding sequence is TGCGCCAGCAGCCCAGACAGTTTTAATCAGCCCCAGCATTTT. It translates to CASSPDSFNQPQHF.

CDR3 bases: TGTGCCAGCAGTTTTACAGGCCAAGAGACCCAGTACTTC. Its translation is CASSFTGQETQYF. The V call is TRBV6-5, the J call TRBJ2-5; maybe TRBD1 (5 bases). The CDR3 loop spans 13 amino acids. CDR1 is MNHEY, CDR2 SVGAGI, per germline. V lost 4 bases and J 1 base, leaving 7 bases between the germline ends.

The V call is TRBV19, the J call TRBJ2-1; 10 bases fit TRBD1. The germline gives CDR1 LNHDA, CDR2 SQIVND (reference sequence). V dropped 4 bases and J dropped 1; count of bases not matched to a gene: 1. The length of the CDR3 is 15 residues. The CDR3 sequence is CASSRDRGSYNEQFF. CDR3 nucleotides: TGTGCCAGTAGTAGGGACAGGGGTTCCTACAATGAGCAGTTCTTC.

The chain links TRBV7-2 to TRBJ2-6; D unclear. The germline V gene encodes CDR1 SGHTA and CDR2 FQGNSA. The CDR3 runs 13 residues. The V gene lost 5 bases and the J gene lost 4 bases, with 6 bases spanning the gap. CDR3 residues: CASSPSGANVLTF. CDR3 bases: TGTGCCAGCAGCCCATCCGGGGCCAACGTCCTGACTTTC.

J is TRBJ1-6 and V is TRBV19; 7 bases align to TRBD1. The junction had 6 bases not matched to a gene; V was cut back by 7 bases and J by 6 bases. This CDR3 has 14 residues. Germline V gene data show CDR1 as LNHDA and CDR2 as SQIVND (reference sequence). The CDR3 DNA sequence: TGTGCCAGTACCCCAGGGGGGCTTAATTCACCCCTCCACTTT. Translation gives CASTPGGLNSPLHF.

The V gene is TRBV11-2, the J gene TRBJ1-3, with D maybe TRBD1 (5 bases). The CDR3 loop spans 15 amino acids. Trimming took off 5 bases at V and 0 bases at J, with 11 bases between the two ends. Germline CDR1 and CDR2: SGHAT and FQNNGV. CDR3 sequence (DNA): TGTGCCAGCAGCACGACAGCCATCTCTGGAAACACCATATATTTT. It encodes CASSTTAISGNTIYF. Using reference TRBV11-2 and TRBJ1-3 for the parts outside the CDR3, the full variable domain is EAGVAQSPRYKIIEKRQSVAFWCNPISGHATLYWYQQILGQGPKLLIQFQNNGVVDDSQLPKDRFSAERLKGVDSTLKIQPAKLEDSAVYLCASSTTAISGNTIYFGEGSWLTVV.

About this clone itself: This specimen includes other DNA sequences encoding the same CDR3. The chain links TRBV5-1 to TRBJ2-7; D perhaps matches TRBD1 (5 bases). Per the germline V gene, CDR1 is SGHRS and CDR2 is YFSETQ. Trimming left V 0 bases short and J 3 bases short, with 10 bases between. This CDR3 comprises 14 residues. CDR3 in amino acids: CASSLGQGYYEQYF. The CDR3 DNA follows: TGCGCCAGCAGCTTGGGCCAGGGCTACTACGAGCAGTACTTC.

V gene TRBV28 combines with J gene TRBJ2-7; 9 nucleotides line up with TRBD1. The length of the CDR3 is 15 residues. In germline, CDR1 is MDHEN, CDR2 SYDVKM. Losses at the gene ends were 6 bases for V and 7 bases for J; bases not matched to a gene: 13. The CDR3 bases are TGTGCCAGCAGGGGTGGGGACAGGGTTTGGGGGGAGCAGTACTTC. It translates to CASRGGDRVWGEQYF.

The chain employs TRBV10-3 and TRBJ2-1; TRBD2 aligns across 8 bases. This CDR3 contains 14 residues. The V segment lost 10 bases and the J segment 4 bases; nucleotides outside the gene matches: 9. Germline V gene lookup returns CDR1 ENHRY and CDR2 SYGVKD. Here the CDR3 DNA reads TGTGCCACCTTAGAAGCGGGAGAGTACAATGAGCAGTTCTTC. It codes for CATLEAGEYNEQFF.

The rearrangement links TRBV28 to TRBJ1-5; D unclear. Germline CDR1 is MDHEN and CDR2 is SYDVKM. With 5 bases removed from V and 10 bases from J, the gap between germline ends came to 12 bases. The CDR3 is 12 residues long. The DNA of the CDR3 is TGTGCCAGCAGTCCGATTGAACTCCCCCAGCATTTT. This translates into CASSPIELPQHF.

The chain has TRBV18 and TRBJ1-1; D is uncertain. Trimming pared 0 bases from V and 6 bases from J, leaving 8 bases between. This CDR3 spans 13 amino acids. CDR1 and CDR2 from the germline V gene are KGHSH and LQKENI. The CDR3 region is CASSPPSWPEAFF. Written as DNA, the CDR3 is TGTGCCAGCTCACCACCGTCGTGGCCTGAAGCTTTCTTT.

CDR3 amino acids: CASSLAVNTEAFF. CDR3 in DNA: TGTGCCAGCAGCTTAGCGGTGAACACTGAAGCTTTCTTT. This chain connects TRBV11-2 to TRBJ1-1; D remains unclear. The germline V gene has CDR1 SGHAT and CDR2 FQNNGV. V lost 1 base, J lost 0 bases, and 3 bases lay in between. The CDR3 runs 13 residues.

The chain uses TRBV7-2 and TRBJ2-2; no reliable D call. CDR3 size: 13 residues. The germline V gene encodes CDR1 SGHTA and CDR2 FQGNSA. V lost 2 bases to trimming and J lost 4 bases, with 5 bases between them. CDR3 DNA sequence: TGTGCCAGCAGCTTATCGTTCACCGGGGAGCTGTTTTTT. Its translation: CASSLSFTGELFF.